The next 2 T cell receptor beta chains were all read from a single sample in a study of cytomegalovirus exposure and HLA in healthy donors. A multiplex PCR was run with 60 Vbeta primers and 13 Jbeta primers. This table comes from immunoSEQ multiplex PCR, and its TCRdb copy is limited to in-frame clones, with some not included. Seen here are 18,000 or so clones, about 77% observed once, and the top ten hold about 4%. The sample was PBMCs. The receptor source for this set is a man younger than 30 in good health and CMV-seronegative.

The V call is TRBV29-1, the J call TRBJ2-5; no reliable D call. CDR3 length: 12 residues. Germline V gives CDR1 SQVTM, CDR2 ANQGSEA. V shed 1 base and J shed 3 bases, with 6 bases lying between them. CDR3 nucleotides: TGCAGCGTTGAAGGTTCAGAAGAGACCCAGTACTTC. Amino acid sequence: CSVEGSEETQYF. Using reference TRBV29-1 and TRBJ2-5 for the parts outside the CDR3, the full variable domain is SAVISQKPSRDICQRGTSLTIQCQVDSQVTMMFWYRQQPGQSLTLIATANQGSEATYESGFVIDKFPISRPNLTFSTLTVSNMSPEDSSIYLCSVEGSEETQYFGPGTRLLVL.

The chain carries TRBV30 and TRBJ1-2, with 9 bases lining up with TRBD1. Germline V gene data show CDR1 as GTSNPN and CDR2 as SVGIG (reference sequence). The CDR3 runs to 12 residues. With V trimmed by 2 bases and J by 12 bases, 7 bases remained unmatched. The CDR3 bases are TGTGCCTGGAGTATACAGGGGGCAAGGGACACCTTC. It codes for CAWSIQGARDTF.